Described below is a single T cell receptor (beta chain) sequence and its context. The repertoire was sequenced with immunoSEQ multiplex PCR; TCRdb's copy has only in-frame clones and lacks some. The table includes some 130,000 clones, nearly 70% detected once. Germline V gene data show CDR1 as MGHRA and CDR2 as YSYEKL. The CDR3 is 16 amino acids. The V and J ends lost 1 base and 7 bases, in that order; junction bases with no gene match: 10. This entry is derived from a study of blood T cell repertoires in COVID-19. What was sequenced was peripheral blood. This chain links TRBV4-1 with TRBJ1-2; 9 bases are a match to TRBD1. The TCR sequence derives from a woman in her 70s with acute or convalescent COVID-19. Here the CDR3 DNA reads TGCGCCAGCAGCCAAGTACCGGGGGGACAGGGCTTTGGCTACACCTTC. The encoded protein is CASSQVPGGQGFGYTF.